The clone carrying this T cell receptor beta chain occurred a few times. Its specificity is not known. These data belong to a study of post-analysis software for immune sequencing data. Study information: Relapsing-remitting, secondary progressive and progressive-relapsing multiple sclerosis were all included among the disease courses. Whole-study findings and limits: Significantly lower normalized Chao1 diversity was seen in multiple sclerosis patients than in controls. Five TRBV segments, including TRBV5-6, TRBV5-1 and TRBV20-1, were more frequent in patients than controls. When the samples were clustered directly with F measure, those that had been prepared in the same batch showed strong co-clustering.

V shed 3 bases and J 7 bases; nucleotides not matched to a gene: 8. The CDR3 has 16 residues. Germline assignment: CDR1 DFQATT and CDR2 SNEGSKA (reference sequence). Prepared TCR beta cDNA libraries contained unique molecular identifiers. T cells, roughly 0.95 to 10 million of them, yielded some 540,000 cDNA molecules. TCRdb used MiXCR to reprocess the PCR reads, holding one entry per CDR3 protein. This sample has around 710,000 distinct CDR3 sequences; 35% to 55% occur once, and the top ten carry approximately 4.4%. The source is a girl aged 5-17 years with multiple sclerosis. Input material: blood. The chain is built from TRBV20-1 and TRBJ2-1; TRBD2 aligns across 14 bases. CDR3 sequence: CSARDRTSGRRNEQFF. CDR3 nucleotide sequence: TGCAGTGCTAGGGACAGGACTAGCGGGAGGAGGAATGAGCAGTTCTTC.